Presented here are 31 T cell receptor beta chains from one specimen sequenced in a study of cytomegalovirus exposure and HLA in healthy donors. In the PCR, 60 Vbeta and 13 Jbeta primers were used. The data were produced by immunoSEQ multiplex PCR, yet TCRdb's version contains in-frame clones alone and is incomplete. The sample has 110,000 or so clones, around four fifths seen once; the top ten hold 7.7%. The source material was PBMCs. Receptor source: a woman aged 45-60 years in good health and CMV-seropositive.

The count of this clone is one. The chain has TRBV7-2 and TRBJ2-7, with 14 bases lining up with TRBD2. The CDR3 totals 18 residues. V lost 2 bases to trimming and J lost 5 bases; unmatched junction nucleotides: 11. Germline assignment: CDR1 SGHTA and CDR2 FQGNSA. The CDR3 DNA follows: TGTGCCAGCAGCTTACGACTAGCGGGGGGGCGGTTTACCCACGAGCAGTACTTC. Protein sequence: CASSLRLAGGRFTHEQYF.

This clone was observed a handful of times. This chain connects TRBV11-3 to TRBJ2-5, with D perhaps TRBD2 (7 bases). Germline CDR1 is SGHNT and CDR2 is YENEEA. Trimming removed 4 bases at V and 0 bases at J, with 15 bases between. CDR3 length: 16 residues. CDR3 amino acids: CASSWRGGVDQETQYF. CDR3 DNA: TGTGCCAGCAGCTGGAGAGGGGGGGTGGACCAAGAGACCCAGTACTTC.

The gene calls are TRBV5-4 and TRBJ2-1; tentatively, D is TRBD1 (6 bases). There are 16 residues in the CDR3. V gave up 0 bases and J gave up 7 bases, with 17 bases separating them. Germline V gene data show CDR1 as SGHNT and CDR2 as YYREEE (reference sequence). The CDR3 is CASSLGSRGLSNEQFF. The DNA of the CDR3 is TGTGCCAGCAGCTTGGGCAGTAGGGGGTTATCTAATGAGCAGTTCTTC. Supplemented by reference TRBV5-4 and TRBJ2-1, the full variable domain reads ETGVTQSPTHLIKTRGQQVTLRCSSQSGHNTVSWYQQALGQGPQFIFQYYREEENGRGNFPPRFSGLQFPNYSSELNVNALELDDSALYLCASSLGSRGLSNEQFFGPGTRLTVL.

The chain recombines TRBV6-1 with TRBJ1-5; 8 bases agree with TRBD1. The CDR3 length is 14 residues. Trimming at V came to 3 bases and at J to 7 bases, leaving 5 bases not matched to a gene. Germline CDR1 MNHNS, CDR2 SASEGT. The CDR3 DNA is TGTGCCAGCAGTGACAGGGGGCGTAGGCAGCCCCAGCATTTT. Translation gives CASSDRGRRQPQHF.

The chain employs TRBV11-2 and TRBJ2-7, with 9 bases aligning to TRBD1. The CDR3 loop spans 15 amino acids. Germline V gene lookup returns CDR1 SGHAT and CDR2 FQNNGV. V dropped 4 bases and J dropped 2; count of bases not matched to a gene: 6. The CDR3 bases are TGTGCCAGCAGCTCGGCCGGGACAGGGACCTACGAGCAGTACTTC. Translating it yields CASSSAGTGTYEQYF.

This clone was seen more than once but under ten times. The chain is built from TRBV4-1 and TRBJ1-2; 7 bases match TRBD1. The CDR3 runs to 16 residues. V shed 0 bases, J shed 4 bases, and the junction held 8 bases outside the gene matches. CDR1 and CDR2 from the germline V gene are MGHRA and YSYEKL. CDR3 nucleotides: TGCGCCAGCAGCCAAGATTTCGGCAGGGGGACCTATGGCTACACCTTC. This encodes CASSQDFGRGTYGYTF.

Of note for this clone: This sample includes further DNA sequences coding for the same CDR3. J is TRBJ2-7 and V is TRBV27, with 12 bases aligning to TRBD2. The trim removed 6 bases at V and 4 bases at J, leaving 4 bases unmatched. Germline assignment: CDR1 MNHEY and CDR2 SMNVEV (reference sequence). This CDR3 has 14 amino acids. CDR3 sequence reads: CASSSGTSGYEQYF. CDR3 nucleotides: TGTGCCAGCAGCTCCGGGACTAGCGGGTACGAGCAGTACTTC.

In this sample, this clone turned up once. This sequence joins TRBV14 and TRBJ2-5; a weak D match, TRBD1 (6 bases). Trimming cost V 1 base and J 9 bases, with 12 bases left between them. Germline values: CDR1 SGHDN, CDR2 FVKESK. This CDR3 has 13 residues. The CDR3 loop is CASSQAYRESQYF. Here the CDR3 DNA reads TGTGCCAGCAGCCAAGCCTACAGGGAATCCCAGTACTTC.

V gene TRBV5-5 combines with J gene TRBJ1-1; D remains unclear. This CDR3 comprises 14 residues. Trimming removed 3 bases at V and 0 bases at J, with 9 bases between. Germline V gene data show CDR1 as SGHKS and CDR2 as YYEKEE (reference sequence). The CDR3 region is CASSYDTLNTEAFF. For the CDR3, the DNA is TGTGCCAGCAGCTACGACACTCTGAACACTGAAGCTTTCTTT.

The chain links TRBV18 to TRBJ2-5, with D hard to call. The CDR3 is made up of 13 amino acids. V was pared by 3 bases and J by 5 bases, with 10 bases between. Germline CDR1 and CDR2: KGHSH and LQKENI. Written as DNA, the CDR3 is TGTGCCAGCTCACCGACCGCCGGGGAGACCCAGTACTTC. Its translation: CASSPTAGETQYF.

The rearrangement uses TRBV6-1 and TRBJ1-2, with D hard to call. This CDR3 has 13 residues. The ends were cut back, 7 bases at V and 4 bases at J, with 13 bases in the middle. CDR1 and CDR2 (germline): MNHNS, SASEGT. The CDR3 DNA is TGTGCCAGCATCAAAACAGAAAGCTATGGCTACACCTTC. It yields the protein CASIKTESYGYTF.

The V gene is TRBV2, the J gene TRBJ2-5; possible D gene TRBD2, 6 bases. CDR3 length equals 14 residues. Deletions cut 8 bases from V and 5 bases from J, with 18 bases between. Germline V gene lookup returns CDR1 SNHLY and CDR2 FYNNEI. This chain's CDR3 is CASGGLAAAETQYF. The CDR3 DNA is TGTGCCAGCGGGGGATTAGCGGCTGCGGAGACCCAGTACTTC.

The chain combines TRBV11-2 with TRBJ2-7, with 7 bases that match TRBD2. V lost 0 bases and J lost 4; bases outside the gene matches: 3. The CDR3 has 14 amino acids. Germline V gene lookup returns CDR1 SGHAT and CDR2 FQNNGV. CDR3: CASSLEWEGYEQYF. CDR3 in DNA: TGTGCCAGCAGCTTAGAGTGGGAGGGGTACGAGCAGTACTTC.

The chain has TRBV11-2 and TRBJ2-2; 8 positions match TRBD2. The CDR3 loop spans 14 amino acids. V was clipped by 5 bases and J by 7 bases; unmatched bases: 6. Germline CDR1 SGHAT, CDR2 FQNNGV. In DNA form, the CDR3 reads TGTGCCAGCAGCCAAGAGCGGGAGATCGGGGAGCTGTTTTTT. Its protein is CASSQEREIGELFF.

The chain uses TRBV6-5 and TRBJ1-3; the match to TRBD1 covers 8 bases. The J segment lost 0 bases and the V segment lost 6 bases, leaving 4 bases of the junction unmatched. The CDR3 contains 15 residues. Per the germline V gene, CDR1 is MNHEY and CDR2 is SVGAGI. This CDR3 reads CASSRDRSSGNTIYF. CDR3 in DNA: TGTGCCAGCAGCCGGGACAGGAGCTCTGGAAACACCATATATTTT.

DNA of the CDR3: TGTGCCAGCAGCCTACTAGCGACGAACACCGGGGAGCTGTTTTTT. It specifies CASSLLATNTGELFF. The chain joins TRBV7-2 to TRBJ2-2, with 7 nucleotides matching TRBD2. V dropped 5 bases and J dropped 0; count of bases not matched to a gene: 3. Germline V gene sequence: CDR1 SGHTA, CDR2 FQGNSA. The length of the CDR3 is 15 residues.

The rearrangement joins TRBV12-5 to TRBJ2-3; 10 nucleotides line up with TRBD1. Trimming took 3 bases from V and 1 from J; bases not matched to a gene: 1. CDR1 is LGHNT and CDR2 is FRNRAP in the germline V gene. The CDR3 has 15 residues. CDR3 loop: CASGLGQGGTDTQYF. In DNA, the CDR3 is TGTGCTAGTGGTTTAGGACAGGGGGGCACAGATACGCAGTATTTT.

V and J are TRBV7-2 and TRBJ2-5; the D gene is possibly TRBD2 (6 bases). The CDR3 is 13 amino acids. V shed 5 bases and J shed 5 bases, with 12 bases lying between them. The germline gives CDR1 SGHTA, CDR2 FQGNSA. As DNA, the CDR3 is TGTGCCAGCAGCAGCCGGGACTTGGAGACCCAGTACTTC. As protein: CASSSRDLETQYF.

This chain joins TRBV7-9 and TRBJ1-1, with D possibly being TRBD1 (5 bases). V lost 3 bases and J lost 5, with 7 bases in between. The CDR3 consists of 12 residues. Germline V gives CDR1 SEHNR, CDR2 FQNEAQ (reference sequence). CDR3 coding DNA: TGTGCCAGCAGCTTGAAGGGGACTGAAGCTTTCTTT. Its protein product is CASSLKGTEAFF.

This clone was found a few times. V usage is TRBV19 and J usage is TRBJ2-6; 10 nucleotides align to TRBD1. Germline V gene data show CDR1 as LNHDA and CDR2 as SQIVND (reference sequence). This CDR3 region has 18 residues. The ends lost 3 bases at V and 0 bases at J; junction bases unmatched: 5. The CDR3 region has the DNA TGTGCCAGTAGTATTCCCGGGACAGGGGTCTCTGGGGCCAACGTCCTGACTTTC. As protein: CASSIPGTGVSGANVLTF.

The CDR3 protein is CASSRDSNTGELFF. For the CDR3, the DNA is TGTGCCAGCAGCCGGGACTCGAACACCGGGGAGCTGTTTTTT. This rearrangement joins TRBV9 to TRBJ2-2; a possible D gene is TRBD2 (6 bases). Deletions cut 4 bases from V and 0 bases from J, with 7 bases between. CDR1 is SGDLS and CDR2 is YYNGEE in the germline V gene. There are 14 residues in the CDR3.

This chain's CDR3 is CASSFGGGDYGEQFF. CDR3 nucleotides: TGCGCCAGCAGCTTCGGCGGGGGGGATTACGGTGAGCAGTTCTTC. This sequence joins TRBV5-1 and TRBJ2-1; 9 positions agree with TRBD2. This CDR3 contains 15 residues. Losses at the gene ends were 2 bases for V and 9 bases for J; bases not matched to a gene: 9. Germline CDR1 and CDR2: SGHRS and YFSETQ.

The count of this clone is one. The chain joins TRBV6-6 to TRBJ2-1; D gene ambiguous. The CDR3 covers 13 residues. Germline values: CDR1 MNHNY, CDR2 SVGAGI (reference sequence). Trimming took 7 bases from V and 8 from J, leaving 15 bases between them. CDR3 nucleotides: TGTGCCAGCACCCCCCTCCATAGTGATGAGCAGTTCTTC. It specifies CASTPLHSDEQFF.

The chain links TRBV5-1 to TRBJ1-1; tentatively, D is TRBD1 (6 bases). Looked up from germline, CDR1 is SGHRS and CDR2 is YFSETQ. V was trimmed by 4 bases and J by 4 bases, leaving 11 bases between them. The CDR3 totals 13 residues. CDR3 loop: CASSTDRSTEAFF. CDR3 nucleotide sequence: TGCGCCAGCAGCACGGACAGATCCACTGAAGCTTTCTTT.

J is TRBJ1-6 and V is TRBV6-6; D not certain. V dropped 4 bases and J dropped 8 bases, with 6 bases sitting between them. The CDR3 runs to 12 residues. Germline lookup yields CDR1 MNHNY and CDR2 SVGAGI (reference sequence). CDR3 DNA: TGTGCCAGCAGTTCCCCGTATTCACCCCTCCACTTT. Encoded protein: CASSSPYSPLHF.

This clone was detected ten times or more. This chain joins TRBV29-1 and TRBJ2-1, with D tentatively TRBD1 (5 bases). Germline lookup yields CDR1 SQVTM and CDR2 ANQGSEA. V gave up 8 bases and J gave up 4 bases, with 12 bases separating them. The CDR3 contains 12 residues. The DNA of the CDR3 is TGCAGCCTACTAACAGGTTACAATGAGCAGTTCTTC. Translated: CSLLTGYNEQFF.

This clone was counted only a few times. Written as DNA, the CDR3 is TGTGCCACCAGCAGAGATGTAAGGACAGGGCAAAGGGATACTGAAGCTTTCTTT. Its translation: CATSRDVRTGQRDTEAFF. This chain connects TRBV15 to TRBJ1-1, with 8 bases matching TRBD1. J gave up 5 bases and V 0 bases, and 14 bases lay outside the gene matches. CDR1 LNHNV and CDR2 YYDKDF come from the germline V gene (reference sequence). The CDR3 is made up of 18 amino acids.

The chain couples TRBV11-2 to TRBJ2-7; D might be TRBD2 (5 bases). CDR1 is SGHAT, CDR2 FQNNGV, per germline. V gave up 1 base and J gave up 5 bases, with 21 bases separating them. This CDR3 contains 17 residues. In DNA form, the CDR3 reads TGTGCCAGCAGCTTAGCCCCTAGCCAGATTGGGTCCCACGAGCAGTACTTC. Translation gives CASSLAPSQIGSHEQYF.

This clone turned up a few times. The chain combines TRBV9 with TRBJ2-5, with 7 bases matching TRBD2. This CDR3 region has 14 residues. Germline lookup yields CDR1 SGDLS and CDR2 YYNGEE. V dropped 4 bases and J dropped 1; count of bases not matched to a gene: 4. Written as DNA, the CDR3 is TGTGCCAGCAGCCCGACGGGAGGCCAAGAGACCCAGTACTTC. Residues: CASSPTGGQETQYF.

This clone appeared a few times. The chain recombines TRBV19 with TRBJ1-5; 7 nucleotides align to TRBD1. CDR1 is LNHDA, CDR2 SQIVND, per germline (reference sequence). The CDR3 has 14 amino acids. V was pared by 2 bases and J by 4 bases, with 2 bases of the junction left unmatched. The CDR3 region has the DNA TGTGCCAGTAGTATAAGGGGGCTGAATCAGCCCCAGCATTTT. Protein sequence: CASSIRGLNQPQHF.

The J gene is TRBJ2-3, the V gene TRBV7-8; 9 positions agree with TRBD2. In germline, CDR1 is SGHVS, CDR2 FQNEAQ. CDR3 length: 17 residues. Unmatched junction bases numbered 13, after V lost 1 base and J lost 8 bases. The DNA for the CDR3 is TGTGCCAGCAGCTTAGGGGGACTAGCCCCACCCGGGGGTACGCAGTATTTT. Encoded protein: CASSLGGLAPPGGTQYF. The whole variable domain, filled in from reference TRBV7-8 and TRBJ2-3, reads GAGVSQSPRYKVAKRGQDVALRCDPISGHVSLFWYQQALGQGPEFLTYFQNEAQLDKSGLPSDRFFAERPEGSVSTLKIQRTQQEDSAVYLCASSLGGLAPPGGTQYFGPGTRLTVL.